One and the same sample provided the 14 T cell receptor beta chains below, sequenced in a study of cytomegalovirus exposure and HLA in healthy donors listed by TCRdb under 2017. Libraries were built with the immunoSEQ multiplex PCR assay. For the multiplex PCR, a mixture combining 60 forward primers for TCR Vbeta segments and 13 reverse primers for TCR Jbeta segments was used. TCRdb obtained this table from immuneACCESS and retained in-frame rearrangements with V and J assigned. These tables miss some clones; where compared with another copy, unresolved V genes account for less than half of the shortfall, and the remainder is unexplained. The table for this sample lists 150,000 or so clones; over 60% of them were counted only once. 3.1% of the sample is in the top ten clones. Input material: PBMCs. These receptor sequences come from a middle-aged woman in good health and CMV-seronegative.

This rearrangement joins TRBV6-9 to TRBJ2-3, with TRBD2 as a possible D gene (7 bases). This CDR3 contains 16 residues. Trimming stripped 6 bases from V and 3 bases from J, with 19 bases between. Germline lookup yields CDR1 MNHGY and CDR2 SVAAGI. The CDR3: CASSPGNAGATDTQYF. The CDR3 coding sequence is TGTGCCAGCAGCCCTGGTAATGCGGGGGCAACAGATACGCAGTATTTT.

This chain connects TRBV7-8 to TRBJ1-6, with TRBD1 as a possible D gene (5 bases). Germline CDR1 reads SGHVS; CDR2 reads FQNEAQ. The CDR3 contains 14 residues. Trimming left V 4 bases short and J 8 bases short, with 12 bases between. Here the CDR3 reads CASSSSGPDSPLHF. The CDR3 bases are TGTGCCAGCAGCTCCTCAGGGCCGGATTCACCCCTCCACTTT. The entire variable domain, with the rest obtained from reference TRBV7-8 and TRBJ1-6, is as follows: GAGVSQSPRYKVAKRGQDVALRCDPISGHVSLFWYQQALGQGPEFLTYFQNEAQLDKSGLPSDRFFAERPEGSVSTLKIQRTQQEDSAVYLCASSSSGPDSPLHFGNGTRLTVT.

The sample holds a few counts of this clone. This chain connects TRBV4-2 to TRBJ2-2; no definite D call. Deletions cut 3 bases from V and 3 bases from J, with 14 bases between. This CDR3 spans 16 amino acids. The germline V gene has CDR1 LGHNA and CDR2 YNFKEQ. CDR3 sequence reads: CASSQAPGSYTGELFF. DNA of the CDR3: TGTGCCAGCAGCCAGGCCCCAGGCTCTTACACCGGGGAGCTGTTTTTT.

This clone showed up just once. The chain couples TRBV28 to TRBJ1-3, with D tentatively TRBD1 (5 bases). With 5 bases removed from V and 2 bases from J, the gap between germline ends came to 22 bases. The germline gives CDR1 MDHEN, CDR2 SYDVKM. The CDR3 totals 18 residues. The CDR3 DNA reads as TGTGCCAGCAGTCTAAGTTTAGTTACTACAGGAGCTGGAAACACCATATATTTT. Translating it yields CASSLSLVTTGAGNTIYF.

The chain recombines TRBV28 with TRBJ1-1; the D gene is possibly TRBD1 (5 bases). This CDR3 has 12 residues. V was clipped by 6 bases and J by 10 bases, with 15 bases between them. Germline CDR1 is MDHEN and CDR2 is SYDVKM. The CDR3 sequence: CASSNQGLGAFF. CDR3 DNA sequence: TGTGCCAGCAGCAATCAGGGATTGGGAGCTTTCTTT.

The CDR3 is CASSLYTDTGELFF. The CDR3 DNA reads TGCGCCAGCAGCCTATATACGGACACCGGGGAGCTGTTTTTT. This rearrangement joins TRBV5-1 to TRBJ2-2; D is unclear. The CDR3 consists of 14 residues. V lost 4 bases, J lost 3 bases, and 10 bases lay in between. Germline V gene sequence: CDR1 SGHRS, CDR2 YFSETQ.

The V call is TRBV18, the J call TRBJ1-5; 7 bases match TRBD1. CDR1 is KGHSH and CDR2 is LQKENI in the germline V gene. This CDR3 has 18 residues. The J segment lost 5 bases and the V segment lost 6 bases, leaving 19 bases of the junction unmatched. DNA of the CDR3: TGTGCCAGCTCCCCGGGCGGCAGGGGGACGTGGAGCGATCAGCCCCAGCATTTT. Amino acid sequence: CASSPGGRGTWSDQPQHF.

A few counts support this clone. As DNA, the CDR3 is TGTGCCAGCAGTTACTCCCTGACAGGGTTCTATGGCTACACCTTC. Translating it yields CASSYSLTGFYGYTF. V and J are TRBV6-5 and TRBJ1-2; 7 nucleotides agree with TRBD1. This CDR3 is built from 15 residues. In germline, CDR1 is MNHEY, CDR2 SVGAGI. V dropped 0 bases and J dropped 4; count of bases not matched to a gene: 5.

V is TRBV5-4 and J is TRBJ2-6; 8 bases match TRBD1. Germline assignment: CDR1 SGHNT and CDR2 YYREEE (reference sequence). J was trimmed by 0 bases and V by 4 bases; bases with no gene match: 6. The CDR3 runs 17 residues. The CDR3 loop reads CASSPRGRGSGANVLTF. The CDR3 DNA sequence: TGTGCCAGCAGCCCCAGGGGGCGCGGCTCTGGGGCCAACGTCCTGACTTTC. The whole variable domain, filled in from reference TRBV5-4 and TRBJ2-6, reads ETGVTQSPTHLIKTRGQQVTLRCSSQSGHNTVSWYQQALGQGPQFIFQYYREEENGRGNFPPRFSGLQFPNYSSELNVNALELDDSALYLCASSPRGRGSGANVLTFGAGSRLTVL.

The chain employs TRBV7-2 and TRBJ1-5; D possibly corresponds to TRBD1 (6 bases). Trimming removed 1 base at V and 6 bases at J, with 10 bases between. Germline V gene sequence: CDR1 SGHTA, CDR2 FQGNSA. This CDR3 comprises 14 residues. Written as DNA, the CDR3 is TGTGCCAGCAGCTTAGGGGGGGGCCGTCAGCCCCAGCATTTT. Its translation is CASSLGGGRQPQHF.

This clone was found once. The chain carries TRBV2 and TRBJ2-1; D may be TRBD1 (5 bases). CDR3 length: 11 amino acids. V shed 7 bases and J shed 8 bases, with 9 bases lying between them. Germline-derived CDR1 and CDR2 are SNHLY and FYNNEI. Here the CDR3 reads CASNQGYEQFF. The DNA of the CDR3 is TGTGCCAGCAATCAGGGTTATGAGCAGTTCTTC. The variable domain in full, with the rest retrieved from reference TRBV2 and TRBJ2-1, is EPEVTQTPSHQVTQMGQEVILRCVPISNHLYFYWYRQILGQKVEFLVSFYNNEISEKSEIFDDQFSVERPDGSNFTLKIRSTKLEDSAMYFCASNQGYEQFFGPGTRLTVL.

About this clone itself: Mismatch with germline at one junction end may stem from a read error. This chain connects TRBV7-6 to TRBJ1-4; TRBD1 aligns across 7 bases. CDR1 and CDR2 from the germline V gene are SGHVS and FNYEAQ. The CDR3 runs to 15 residues. The CDR3 nucleotides are TGTGCCAGCAGCTTAGACGGACAGGAAGGGGAAAAACTGCTTTTT. It translates to CASSLDGQEGEKLLF.

This clone was recorded once. This chain uses TRBV7-9 with TRBJ2-5; 8 nucleotides line up with TRBD1. The DNA matches TRBJ2-7 better at its end, which makes the J call doubtful. CDR1 and CDR2 (germline): SEHNR, FQNEAQ (reference sequence). The CDR3 is made up of 14 amino acids. CDR3 protein: CASSPRQGLYEQYF. The CDR3 region has the DNA TGTGCCAGCAGCCCACGACAGGGGTTATACGAGCAGTACTTC.

This chain connects TRBV27 to TRBJ2-1; 13 bases align to TRBD2. The CDR3 consists of 14 residues. V shed 2 bases and J 13 bases; nucleotides not matched to a gene: 5. Germline V lookup: CDR1 MNHEY, CDR2 SMNVEV (reference sequence). The CDR3 sequence: CASSLRTSGGTQFF. The CDR3 region has the DNA TGTGCCAGCAGTTTACGGACTAGCGGGGGAACCCAGTTCTTC.